Listed below are T cell receptor beta chains from one sample, sequenced in a study of blood T cell repertoires in COVID-19. The assay was immunoSEQ multiplex PCR, and TCRdb's table has in-frame clones only and misses some. Seen here are 100,000 or so clones, almost 80% observed once, and the top ten hold around 9.8%. Sequencing used peripheral blood. The source is a man aged 60-69 years with active or convalescent COVID-19. Both conserved end residues are part of each CDR3. D genes are given only for firm matches. Not every row has a clone size; where given, it reads once, few, many or a size class.

size: .
J: TRBJ2-1
V: TRBV30
D: TRBD2
CDR3: CAWSGGLAGASEQFF
DNA: TGTGCCTGGAGTGGGGGGCTAGCGGGAGCGTCTGAGCAGTTCTTC

size: .
J: TRBJ2-6
V: TRBV15
D: .
CDR3: CATSREDMSFSGANVLTF
DNA: TGTGCCACCAGCAGAGAAGACATGTCGTTCTCTGGGGCCAACGTCCTGACTTTC

size: few
J: TRBJ2-1
V: TRBV5-6
D: .
CDR3: CASSLVSGSEQFF
DNA: TGTGCCAGCAGCTTGGTTTCGGGGAGTGAGCAGTTCTTC

size: .
J: TRBJ1-6
V: TRBV3-1/TRBV3-2
D: .
CDR3: CASSQQGNNSPLHF
DNA: TGTGCCAGCAGCCAGCAGGGAAATAATTCACCCCTCCACTTT

size: medium-sized
J: TRBJ1-2
V: TRBV6-6
D: TRBD1
CDR3: CASTLALGGGYTF
DNA: TGTGCCAGCACCCTAGCCCTAGGGGGCGGCTACACCTTC

size: .
J: TRBJ1-6
V: TRBV5-1
D: .
CDR3: CASSVGEDSPLHF
DNA: TGCGCCAGCAGCGTAGGGGAGGATTCACCCCTCCACTTT

size: .
J: TRBJ2-5
V: TRBV18
D: .
CDR3: CASSHSVGFRGTQYF
DNA: TGTGCCAGCTCACACAGCGTGGGGTTCCGGGGGACCCAGTACTTC

size: .
J: TRBJ1-1
V: TRBV6-5
D: TRBD1
CDR3: CASSKGGQLTEAFF
DNA: TGTGCCAGCTCCAAGGGGGGACAGCTCACTGAAGCTTTCTTT

size: .
J: TRBJ2-3
V: TRBV29-1
D: .
CDR3: CSVEEDSLLGNTQYF
DNA: TGCAGCGTTGAGGAGGACTCCTTATTAGGGAATACGCAGTATTTT

size: .
J: TRBJ2-1
V: TRBV11-3
D: TRBD2
CDR3: CASSLGSSGRATNEQFF
DNA: TGTGCCAGCAGCTTAGGATCTAGCGGGAGGGCGACTAATGAGCAGTTCTTC

size: once
J: TRBJ2-1
V: TRBV5-4
D: TRBD2
CDR3: CASSFLVAGANEQFF
DNA: TGTGCCAGCAGCTTTTTGGTAGCGGGAGCCAATGAGCAGTTCTTC

size: .
J: TRBJ2-1
V: TRBV19
D: TRBD2
CDR3: CASSSTSGSSGTYNEQFF
DNA: TGTGCCAGTAGTTCTACTAGCGGGAGCTCAGGGACCTACAATGAGCAGTTCTTC

size: .
J: TRBJ2-1
V: TRBV12-3/TRBV12-4
D: .
CDR3: CASSLSRYNEQFF
DNA: TGTGCCAGCAGTTTGAGCAGGTACAATGAGCAGTTCTTC

size: .
J: TRBJ2-7
V: TRBV7-3
D: TRBD2
CDR3: CASSLTGQAGAAGEGRHEQYF
DNA: TGTGCCAGCAGCTTAACGGGGCAAGCGGGGGCCGCCGGGGAGGGCCGTCACGAGCAGTACTTC

size: .
J: TRBJ2-5
V: TRBV7-6
D: TRBD1
CDR3: CASSFGQGQETQYF
DNA: TGTGCCAGCAGCTTCGGACAGGGCCAAGAGACCCAGTACTTC